The 2 T cell receptor beta chains given below trace back to one sample, sequenced in a study of T cell responses to AZD1222 COVID-19 vaccine. This table comes from immunoSEQ multiplex PCR, and its TCRdb copy is limited to in-frame clones, with some not included. Found here are almost 70,000 clones, around 78% of them singletons; the top ten hold approximately 23%. The source was peripheral blood, collected 28 days after the second AZD1222 dose. All receptors come from an adult who received the AZD1222 COVID-19 vaccine.

This clone has a single count. The chain carries TRBV21-1 and TRBJ2-3. TRBV21-1 is tagged as a pseudogene. CDR3 length: 13 residues. CDR3 residues: CASSYYSTDTQYF. The CDR3 coding sequence is TGTGCCAGCAGTTATTACAGCACAGATACGCAGTATTTT.

V and J are TRBV24-1 and TRBJ2-3, with D maybe TRBD1 (6 bases). The CDR3 runs 16 residues. Trimming shortened V by 1 base and J by 5 bases, and 15 bases separated the two germline ends. Germline V gives CDR1 KGHDR, CDR2 SFDVKD. The CDR3, as DNA: TGTGCCACCAGTGATTTCGGGATGGGGGCCGAAGATACGCAGTATTTT. Its protein product is CATSDFGMGAEDTQYF.